Below, 15 T cell receptor beta chains from the same sample are listed, as sequenced in a study of T cells in Graves' hyperthyroidism and ophthalmopathy. Using RNA transcripts as the source, TCR beta CDR3 regions were amplified. The TCR CDR3 first-round RT-PCR relied on the HTBI primer set. TCRdb redid the calling of the multiplex PCR reads with MiXCR, one entry per CDR3 protein. Of fewer than 350,000 distinct CDR3 sequences in the sample, around a fifth are singletons; the top ten hold about 50%. The material sequenced was blood. These receptors originate from a woman aged 45-59 years with Graves' hyperthyroidism.

This clonotype was counted between two and nine times. CDR3 protein: CATSTGQGEYGYTF. The CDR3 nucleotides read TGTGCCACCAGCACCGGACAGGGCGAGTATGGCTACACCTTC. The V call is TRBV15, the J call TRBJ1-2; 8 bases match TRBD1. This CDR3 comprises 14 residues. CDR1 and CDR2 from the germline V gene are LNHNV and YYDKDF (reference sequence). The ends lost 4 bases at V and 5 bases at J; junction bases unmatched: 6.

This clonotype was seen ten or more times. The chain couples TRBV20-1 to TRBJ2-1, with D unclear. This CDR3 is 14 amino acids long. V lost 3 bases and J lost 0, with 9 bases in between. Germline-derived CDR1 and CDR2 are DFQATT and SNEGSKA (reference sequence). The CDR3 DNA follows: TGCAGTGCTAGTCCCAGACTCTCCTACAATGAGCAGTTCTTC. It yields the protein CSASPRLSYNEQFF.

This clonotype has a handful of counts. This chain's CDR3 is CASSQDGIAGGRTDTQYF. DNA of the CDR3: TGTGCCAGCAGCCAAGATGGAATAGCGGGGGGGCGGACAGATACGCAGTATTTT. V is TRBV3-1 and J is TRBJ2-3; 11 nucleotides line up with TRBD2. This CDR3 spans 18 amino acids. Germline V CDR1 and CDR2: LGHDT, YNNKEL (reference sequence). Losses at the gene ends were 0 bases for V and 3 bases for J; bases not matched to a gene: 8.

Many counts were recorded for this clonotype. The chain is built from TRBV7-9 and TRBJ2-1; TRBD2 aligns across 8 bases. The trim removed 0 bases at V and 0 bases at J, leaving 4 bases unmatched. This CDR3 spans 17 amino acids. CDR1 SEHNR and CDR2 FQNEAQ come from the germline V gene (reference sequence). The chain's CDR3 is CASSLARSGSSYNEQFF. CDR3 DNA sequence: TGTGCCAGCAGCTTAGCGCGAAGCGGGAGCTCCTACAATGAGCAGTTCTTC. The full variable domain, completed using reference TRBV7-9 and TRBJ2-1, is DTGVSQNPRHKITKRGQNVTFRCDPISEHNRLYWYRQTLGQGPEFLTYFQNEAQLEKSRLLSDRFSAERPKGSFSTLEIQRTEQGDSAMYLCASSLARSGSSYNEQFFGPGTRLTVL.

This clonotype was seen only a few times. The chain combines TRBV28 with TRBJ2-7; D perhaps matches TRBD2 (6 bases). V was clipped by 5 bases and J by 4 bases, with 18 bases between them. This CDR3 is built from 15 residues. Germline V gene data show CDR1 as MDHEN and CDR2 as SYDVKM. CDR3 amino acids: CASSPREFHLYEQYF. The CDR3 DNA sequence: TGTGCCAGCAGTCCCCGGGAGTTCCACTTATACGAGCAGTACTTC.

This clonotype came up a few times. At one boundary the junction diverges from the germline segment, which might be a read error. The rearrangement joins TRBV3-1 to TRBJ2-6, with D unresolved. The CDR3 loop spans 16 amino acids. Germline V gene lookup returns CDR1 LGHDT and CDR2 YNNKEL (reference sequence). The CDR3 coding sequence is TGTACCAGCAGCCAACCACAGCATTCTGGGGCCAACGTCCTGACTTTC. It yields the protein CTSSQPQHSGANVLTF.

This clonotype was picked up a small number of times. V usage is TRBV5-4 and J usage is TRBJ2-2; TRBD1 matches 8 bases. The germline V gene has CDR1 SGHNT and CDR2 YYREEE (reference sequence). The ends lost 4 bases at V and 6 bases at J; junction bases unmatched: 11. This CDR3 contains 16 residues. This CDR3 is CASSPMDRVPAGELFF. CDR3 coding DNA: TGTGCCAGCAGCCCAATGGACAGGGTCCCGGCCGGGGAGCTGTTTTTT.

This clonotype is a singleton in its sample. This sequence joins TRBV7-6 and TRBJ2-3, with D uncertain. Germline V gene lookup returns CDR1 SGHVS and CDR2 FNYEAQ. V dropped 5 bases and J dropped 0 bases, with 12 bases sitting between them. This CDR3 has 15 residues. CDR3 coding DNA: TGTGCCAGCAGCCTTTCGGACGGAAGCACAGATACGCAGTATTTT. Translating gives CASSLSDGSTDTQYF.

The CDR3: CASSQGQLYTDTQYF. The CDR3 nucleotides are TGTGCCAGCAGCCAGGGACAGCTTTACACAGATACGCAGTATTTT. V and J are TRBV5-4 and TRBJ2-3, with 7 nucleotides matching TRBD1. V dropped 4 bases and J dropped 2; count of bases not matched to a gene: 7. This CDR3 has 15 residues. From germline, CDR1 is SGHNT and CDR2 YYREEE (reference sequence).

A few counts support this clonotype. The V gene is TRBV9, the J gene TRBJ2-2; D may be TRBD1 or TRBD2 (5 bases each). CDR3 length: 15 amino acids. CDR1 SGDLS and CDR2 YYNGEE come from the germline V gene. V lost 3 bases and J 3 bases, leaving 12 bases between the germline ends. The chain's CDR3 is CASSGRLGDTGELFF. The CDR3 DNA is TGTGCCAGCAGCGGCAGGTTGGGGGACACCGGGGAGCTGTTTTTT.

This clonotype was counted at least ten times. An end of the junction differs from the germline gene, which may be a read error. This rearrangement joins TRBV7-9 to TRBJ1-2; TRBD1 might be the D (6 bases). The CDR3 covers 13 residues. Looked up from germline, CDR1 is SEHNR and CDR2 is FQNEAQ (reference sequence). The CDR3 DNA is TGTGCCAGCAGTTTAGGACAGAACTATGGCTACACCTTC. It yields the protein CASSLGQNYGYTF.

The rearrangement joins TRBV30 to TRBJ2-5; D is undetermined. The CDR3 has 11 amino acids. The V end lost 5 bases, the J end lost 5 bases, and 9 bases lay between the germline ends. The germline CDR1 and CDR2 sequences are GTSNPN and SVGIG (reference sequence). CDR3 DNA sequence: TGTGCCTGGCAGACGGAGGAGACCCAGTACTTC. Translation gives CAWQTEETQYF.

The chain has TRBV6-4 and TRBJ2-1; TRBD1 matches 12 bases. V was pared by 0 bases and J by 9 bases, with 15 bases of the junction left unmatched. From germline, CDR1 is MRHNA and CDR2 SNTAGT. The CDR3 totals 19 residues. CDR3 in amino acids: CASSDSKKPGTGGKGEQFF. The CDR3 DNA reads as TGTGCCAGCAGTGACTCTAAAAAACCCGGGACAGGGGGCAAGGGTGAGCAGTTCTTC.

This clonotype was observed many times. V and J are TRBV2 and TRBJ2-2; D is unclear. The CDR3 is 12 residues long. Germline CDR1 and CDR2: SNHLY and FYNNEI. Trimming pared 6 bases from V and 5 bases from J, leaving 7 bases between. The CDR3 region is CASRSFTGELFF. CDR3 sequence (DNA): TGTGCCAGCAGAAGTTTTACCGGGGAGCTGTTTTTT. Full variable domain (rest looked up from reference TRBV2 and TRBJ2-2): EPEVTQTPSHQVTQMGQEVILRCVPISNHLYFYWYRQILGQKVEFLVSFYNNEISEKSEIFDDQFSVERPDGSNFTLKIRSTKLEDSAMYFCASRSFTGELFFGEGSRLTVL.

The chain is built from TRBV18 and TRBJ2-7; D is ambiguous. The germline V gene has CDR1 KGHSH and CDR2 LQKENI. The CDR3 runs 12 residues. V was cut by 5 bases and J by 2 bases, with 7 bases left in between. This CDR3 reads CASSINAYEQYF. The CDR3 coding sequence is TGTGCCAGCTCAATCAACGCCTACGAGCAGTACTTC.